This TCR beta chain was sequenced in a study of identical twins. This clonotype has a count of ten or more. Its target is not known. Broader study findings: The study based its conclusions on cross-sectional statistical analysis and did not follow the same donors.

Unique molecular identifiers were present on the cDNA, and a universal primer site came from template switching. In TCRdb, the 5' RACE reads were re-called with MiXCR into one record per CDR3 protein. The sample includes some 560,000 distinct CDR3 sequences, around 9.6% seen only once; the top ten take 3%. These records were also assigned to another study, of yellow fever vaccine responses in identical twins.

The TCR comes from a young woman in good health. The specimen was PBMCs.

The CDR3 here is CASTLRTGADEQFF. CDR3 bases: TGCGCCAGTACACTGAGGACGGGAGCAGATGAGCAGTTCTTC. The chain has TRBV5-1 and TRBJ2-1; D possibly corresponds to TRBD2 (6 bases). The CDR3 extends over 14 amino acids. The V gene lost 8 bases and the J gene lost 8 bases, with 20 bases spanning the gap. Germline assignment: CDR1 SGHRS and CDR2 YFSETQ.